This entry is about one TCR beta chain. Produced via immunoSEQ multiplex PCR; TCRdb's table is partial and in-frame only. The sample comprises some 62,000 clones, 85% to 95% of which are singletons, and 10% to 15% rests with the top ten. Sampled blood was obtained at baseline, cycle 4 day 1, and cycle 7 day 1. This entry is derived from a study of OX40 agonist ivuxolimab in advanced cancers. Overall study context: Patients achieving partial responses numbered three: one hepatocellular carcinoma case and two cutaneous melanoma cases.

The specimen comprised CD4+ or CD8+ T cells sorted from blood, sampled in a trial of the OX40 agonist ivuxolimab. The TCR sequence derives from an adult with an advanced solid tumor such as melanoma, head and neck, liver or kidney cancer.

The CDR3 spells CASSEGTSGQETQYF. In nucleotides, the CDR3 is TGCGCCAGCAGTGAGGGGACTAGCGGACAAGAGACCCAGTACTTC. The chain links TRBV10-1 to TRBJ2-5; TRBD2 matches at 11 bases. J lost 2 bases, V lost 2 bases, and 1 base had no gene match. Germline lookup yields CDR1 WNHNN and CDR2 SYGVQD (reference sequence). The CDR3 totals 15 residues.